This T cell receptor beta chain stems from a study of cytomegalovirus exposure and HLA in healthy donors. The PCR had 60 Vbeta and 13 Jbeta primers. Repertoires were generated with immunoSEQ multiplex PCR, while TCRdb's copy carries only in-frame clones and drops some. The sample records some 120,000 clones, roughly two thirds being singletons. Germline-derived CDR1 and CDR2 are LNHDA and SQIVND (reference sequence). The V end was cut by 5 bases, the J end by 4 bases, with 9 bases between. The CDR3 length is 13 residues. A few counts support this clone. The source material was PBMCs. The chain recombines TRBV19 with TRBJ1-5; D is ambiguous. This receptor was identified in a young man in good health and CMV-seropositive. CDR3 in amino acids: CASSVAVNQPQHF. The CDR3 coding sequence is TGTGCCAGTAGTGTGGCAGTAAATCAGCCCCAGCATTTT.